This TCR beta chain derives from a study of control samples from healthy donors and cancer patients (dated by TCRdb to between 2020 and 2021). The library was produced with the immunoSEQ multiplex PCR assay. As stored in TCRdb, this immuneACCESS dataset retains in-frame rearrangements with V and J assigned. A fraction of the clones does not appear; measured against another copy, unresolved V genes explain less than half of the discrepancy, and the remainder lacks a known reason. The sample table shows around 170,000 clones, and around 90% are seen once. Roughly 1.3% of the sample is held by the ten biggest clonotypes. Comments on this clone: What this receptor recognizes is not known. It has no much larger one-base neighbor in the sample; base qualities were not kept.

V trim: 8 bases; J trim: 7 bases; unmatched bases: 9. From a lookup of the germline V gene (reference sequence), CDR1 and CDR2 are LNHDA and SQIVND. The CDR3 measures 14 amino acids from cysteine to phenylalanine. The DNA shown is the 42-base CDR3, in frame from base 1. The sample consisted of blood. Recombination linked TRBV19 to TRBJ1-4, with TRBD1 identical over 8 junction bases. The sequence came from a woman in her forties or fifties in good health. The CDR3 reads CASRRGLATEKLFF. In nucleotide form, the sequence is TGTGCCAGTCGCAGGGGGCTCGCGACTGAAAAACTGTTTTTT.